The source of this T cell receptor (beta chain) is a study of T cell responses to AZD1222 COVID-19 vaccine. Study observations and caveats: Spike-wide vaccine-associated CD4 TCRs dominated at 160-218 and 743-854. Researchers took repertoire samples only after the peak T cell response had come. Among those given AZD1222, only five to seven were seropositive at baseline.

The CDR3 totals 15 residues. The V gene's germline CDR1 is LGHDT and CDR2 YNNKEL (reference sequence). After removal of 1 base from V and 3 bases from J, the junction contained 6 bases not matched to a gene. TCRdb's table, derived via immunoSEQ multiplex PCR, lists solely in-frame clones and lacks some. The sample yields some 150,000 clones, about nine tenths seen once. Comment on this clone: The target antigen is unknown.

Specimen: peripheral blood, collected 28 days after the second AZD1222 dose. V and J are TRBV3-1 (or the pseudogene TRBV3-2) and TRBJ2-7; TRBD2 aligns across 7 bases. The receptor comes from an adult who received the AZD1222 COVID-19 vaccine. CDR3 sequence reads: CASSQGRETLYEQYF. The CDR3 nucleotides read TGTGCCAGCAGCCAAGGGCGGGAGACCCTCTACGAGCAGTACTTC.